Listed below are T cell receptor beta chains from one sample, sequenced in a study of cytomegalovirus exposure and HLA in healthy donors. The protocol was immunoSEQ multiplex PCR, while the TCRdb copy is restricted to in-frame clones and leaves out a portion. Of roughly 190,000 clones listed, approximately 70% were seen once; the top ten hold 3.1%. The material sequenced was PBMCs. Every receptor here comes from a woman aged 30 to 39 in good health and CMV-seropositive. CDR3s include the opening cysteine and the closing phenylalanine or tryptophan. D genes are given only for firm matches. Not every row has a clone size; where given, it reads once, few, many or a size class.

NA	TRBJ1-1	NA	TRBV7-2	CASSLALQGWGTEAFF	TGTGCCAGCAGCTTAGCGCTCCAGGGATGGGGCACTGAAGCTTTCTTT
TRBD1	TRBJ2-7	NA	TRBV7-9	CASQRETGLSYEQYF	TGTGCCAGTCAGCGCGAGACAGGGCTTTCCTACGAGCAGTACTTC
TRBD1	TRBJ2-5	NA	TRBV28	CASSTPLGQGGRKETQYF	TGTGCCAGCAGTACACCCCTGGGACAGGGGGGGCGCAAAGAGACCCAGTACTTC
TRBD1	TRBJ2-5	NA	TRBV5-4	CASSSGQTQETQYF	TGTGCCAGCAGCTCGGGACAGACTCAAGAGACCCAGTACTTC
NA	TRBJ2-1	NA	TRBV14	CASSQDLRNEQFF	TGTGCCAGCAGCCAAGATCTGAGAAATGAGCAGTTCTTC
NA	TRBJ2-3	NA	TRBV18	CASSPSGEDTQYF	TGTGCCAGCTCACCATCCGGGGAAGATACGCAGTATTTT
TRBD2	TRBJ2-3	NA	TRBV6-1	CASSGGTSGSPTDTQYF	TGTGCCAGCAGTGGCGGGACTAGCGGGAGCCCCACAGATACGCAGTATTTT
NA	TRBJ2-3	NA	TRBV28	CASSPSDVRSEDTQYF	TGTGCCAGCAGTCCCTCGGACGTCCGTAGCGAAGATACGCAGTATTTT
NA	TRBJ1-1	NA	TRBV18	CASSPGQGLGAFF	TGTGCCAGCTCACCAGGGCAGGGATTGGGAGCTTTCTTT
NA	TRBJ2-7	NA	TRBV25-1	CASSSATLGLHYEQYF	TGTGCCAGCAGTTCCGCCACCTTGGGACTCCACTACGAGCAGTACTTC
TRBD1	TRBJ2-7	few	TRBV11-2	CASSLPPRQGGSYEQYF	TGTGCCAGCAGCTTGCCGCCCAGACAGGGGGGGTCCTACGAGCAGTACTTC
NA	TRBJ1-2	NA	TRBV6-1	CASSEAEAYGYTF	TGTGCCAGCAGTGAAGCCGAGGCCTATGGCTACACCTTC
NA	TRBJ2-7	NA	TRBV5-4	CASSLGGTGSPGYEQYF	TGTGCCAGCAGCTTGGGCGGGACGGGCTCCCCAGGGTACGAGCAGTACTTC
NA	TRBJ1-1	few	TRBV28	CASSLYRERTEAFF	TGTGCCAGCAGTTTATACAGGGAGAGGACTGAAGCTTTCTTT
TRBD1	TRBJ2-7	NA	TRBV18	CASSPGQGEQYF	TGTGCCAGCTCACCAGGACAGGGCGAGCAGTACTTC
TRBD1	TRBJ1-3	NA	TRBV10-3	CAISESGTVGNTIYF	TGTGCCATCAGTGAGTCGGGGACAGTTGGAAACACCATATATTTT
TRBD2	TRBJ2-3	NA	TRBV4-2	CASSHDQRELTDTQYF	TGTGCCAGCAGCCACGACCAGCGGGAGCTGACAGATACGCAGTATTTT
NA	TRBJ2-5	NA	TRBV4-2	CASSQLEGAGEQYF	TGTGCCAGCAGCCAATTGGAGGGGGCGGGTGAGCAGTACTTC
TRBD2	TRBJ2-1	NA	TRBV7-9	CASSPNPGGLAGLNEQFF	TGTGCCAGCAGTCCCAACCCGGGAGGGCTAGCGGGGCTCAATGAGCAGTTCTTC
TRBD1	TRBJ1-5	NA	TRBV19	CASSIDRTGGNQPQHF	TGTGCCAGTAGTATAGACCGGACAGGGGGCAATCAGCCCCAGCATTTT
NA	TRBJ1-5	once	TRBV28	CASSPPGGNQPQHF	TGTGCCAGCAGTCCACCGGGAGGCAATCAGCCCCAGCATTTT
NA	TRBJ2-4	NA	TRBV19	CATSEGLSKNIQYF	TGTGCCACCTCTGAGGGTTTGTCCAAAAACATTCAGTACTTC
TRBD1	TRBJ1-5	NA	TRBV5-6	CASSLAGGQPQHF	TGTGCCAGCAGCTTAGCAGGGGGTCAGCCCCAGCATTTT
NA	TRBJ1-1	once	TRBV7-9	CSSSLGGGGNTEAFF	TGTTCCAGCAGCTTAGGGGGAGGGGGGAACACTGAAGCTTTCTTT
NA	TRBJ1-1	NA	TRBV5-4	CASSQAGGLNTEAFF	TGTGCCAGCAGCCAGGCCGGGGGTCTGAACACTGAAGCTTTCTTT
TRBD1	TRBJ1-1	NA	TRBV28	CASKGGRGVTEAFF	TGTGCCAGCAAAGGGGGCCGCGGAGTCACTGAAGCTTTCTTT
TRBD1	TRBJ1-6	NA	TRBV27	CASSTSGQINSPLHF	TGTGCCAGCAGTACCTCGGGACAGATTAATTCACCCCTCCACTTT
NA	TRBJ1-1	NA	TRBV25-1	CASKGTLGSNTEAFF	TGTGCCAGCAAGGGGACACTCGGATCGAACACTGAAGCTTTCTTT
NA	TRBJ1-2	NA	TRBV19	CASSTGVRAGYTF	TGTGCCAGTAGCACCGGGGTAAGAGCTGGCTACACCTTC
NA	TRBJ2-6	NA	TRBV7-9	CASSLSGTGANVLTF	TGTGCCAGCAGCTTATCAGGGACTGGGGCCAACGTCCTGACTTTC
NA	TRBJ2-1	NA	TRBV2	CASSEAGGFDNEQFF	TGTGCCAGCAGTGAAGCAGGGGGTTTCGACAATGAGCAGTTCTTC
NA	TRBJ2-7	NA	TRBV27	CASSSDSYEQYF	TGTGCCAGCAGTTCAGATTCCTACGAGCAGTACTTC
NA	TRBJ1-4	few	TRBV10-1	CASSRTTNEKLFF	TGCGCCAGCTCTAGAACAACTAATGAAAAACTGTTTTTT
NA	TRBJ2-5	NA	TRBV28	CASSSGRLDETQYF	TGTGCCAGCAGTTCTGGGAGATTGGATGAGACCCAGTACTTC
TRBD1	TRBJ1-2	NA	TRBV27	CASRDRGWNYGYTF	TGTGCCAGCAGGGACAGGGGTTGGAACTATGGCTACACCTTC
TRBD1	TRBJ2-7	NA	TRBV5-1	CASSGGQLNPYEQYF	TGCGCCAGCAGCGGGGGACAGCTTAACCCCTACGAGCAGTACTTC
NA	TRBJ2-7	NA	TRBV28	CASSLLTGYEQYF	TGTGCCAGCAGTTTATTGACTGGCTACGAGCAGTACTTC
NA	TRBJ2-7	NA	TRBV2	CASRIVEQYF	TGTGCCAGCAGAATAGTGGAGCAGTACTTC
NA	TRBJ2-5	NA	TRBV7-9	CASSQVGGQETQYF	TGTGCCAGCAGCCAGGTCGGGGGTCAAGAGACCCAGTACTTC
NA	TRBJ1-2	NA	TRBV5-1	CASSLVNLRDYGYTF	TGCGCCAGCAGCTTGGTCAACCTACGGGACTATGGCTACACCTTC
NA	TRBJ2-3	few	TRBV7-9	CSSSFLRRGYGDTQYF	TGTTCCAGCAGCTTTCTTCGAAGGGGGTACGGAGATACGCAGTATTTT
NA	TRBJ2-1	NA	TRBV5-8	CASSYIPYNEQFF	TGTGCCAGCAGCTATATCCCCTACAATGAGCAGTTCTTC
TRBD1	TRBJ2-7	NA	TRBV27	CASSRDRSYEQYF	TGTGCCAGCAGTCGGGACAGGTCCTACGAGCAGTACTTC
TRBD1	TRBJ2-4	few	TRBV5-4	CASSAPGQAENIQYF	TGTGCCAGCAGCGCCCCGGGACAGGCTGAAAACATTCAGTACTTC
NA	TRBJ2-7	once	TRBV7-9	CASSLAGLPYEQYF	TGTGCCAGCAGCTTAGCGGGACTTCCCTACGAGCAGTACTTC
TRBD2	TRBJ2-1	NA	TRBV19	CASSTLAGGPDEQFF	TGTGCCAGTAGTACCCTAGCGGGAGGGCCCGATGAGCAGTTCTTC